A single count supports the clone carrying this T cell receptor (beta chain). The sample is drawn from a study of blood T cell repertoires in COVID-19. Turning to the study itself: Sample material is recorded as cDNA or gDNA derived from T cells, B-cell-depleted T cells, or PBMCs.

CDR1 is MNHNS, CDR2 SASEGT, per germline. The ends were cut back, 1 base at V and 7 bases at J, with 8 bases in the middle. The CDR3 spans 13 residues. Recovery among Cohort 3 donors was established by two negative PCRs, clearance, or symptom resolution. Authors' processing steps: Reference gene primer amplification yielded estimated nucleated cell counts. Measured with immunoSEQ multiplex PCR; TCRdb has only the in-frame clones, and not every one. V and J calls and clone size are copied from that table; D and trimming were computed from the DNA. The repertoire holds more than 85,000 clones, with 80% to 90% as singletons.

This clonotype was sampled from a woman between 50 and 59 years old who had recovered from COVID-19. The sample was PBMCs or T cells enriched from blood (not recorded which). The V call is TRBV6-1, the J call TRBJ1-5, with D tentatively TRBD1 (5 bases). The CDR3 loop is CASSEGGLQPQHF. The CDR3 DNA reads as TGTGCCAGCAGTGAAGGGGGACTCCAGCCCCAGCATTTT.